The table lists the clone carrying this TCR beta chain with a count of one. The antigen is undetermined. TCRdb's table, derived via immunoSEQ multiplex PCR, lists solely in-frame clones and lacks some. The table has 85,000 to 100,000 clones, roughly nine tenths seen once. The sample comes from a study of T cell responses to AZD1222 COVID-19 vaccine. Recipients boosted at about 4 weeks or about 12 weeks are pooled. Between the trimmed V and J ends, which lost 4 bases and 5 bases, there was a span of 15 bases. Per germline, CDR1 MNHGY and CDR2 SAAAGT. The CDR3 contains 16 residues. Broader study findings: The donors showed a predominance of white British ancestry and of females, with possible underestimation of clonal diversity. Spike-specific TCR breadth rose after two AZD1222 doses, and depth rose as well.

The starting material was peripheral blood, obtained 28 days after the second AZD1222 dose. The V gene is TRBV6-8, the J gene TRBJ2-6, with D unclear. The sequence derives from an adult who received the AZD1222 COVID-19 vaccine. CDR3 amino acids: CASSSGRPLRANVLTF. The CDR3 DNA follows: TGTGCCAGCAGTTCGGGTCGTCCTCTACGGGCCAACGTCCTGACTTTC.